These 4 T cell receptor beta chains were sequenced from one sample in a study of blood T cell repertoires in COVID-19. Profiling relied on immunoSEQ multiplex PCR, and the TCRdb table lists in-frame clones only, not all of them. The sample lists hundreds of thousands of clones, 88% occurring once. Sequencing used PBMCs or T cells enriched from blood (not recorded which). Every receptor here comes from a woman in her 40s with acute COVID-19.

The rearrangement uses TRBV19 and TRBJ1-2, with 10 nucleotides matching TRBD1. Trimming at V came to 6 bases and at J to 4 bases, leaving 11 bases not matched to a gene. The CDR3 totals 16 residues. Germline CDR1 LNHDA, CDR2 SQIVND (reference sequence). CDR3 DNA: TGTGCCAGTAGCAAGTATAGGAGGGACAGGGGCTATGGCTACACCTTC. Protein sequence: CASSKYRRDRGYGYTF. Drawing the rest from reference TRBV19 and TRBJ1-2, the complete variable domain is DGGITQSPKYLFRKEGQNVTLSCEQNLNHDAMYWYRQDPGQGLRLIYYSQIVNDFQKGDIAEGYSVSREKKESFPLTVTSAQKNPTAFYLCASSKYRRDRGYGYTFGSGTRLTVV.

J is TRBJ2-1 and V is TRBV5-1; 9 bases line up with TRBD2. Germline V CDR1 and CDR2: SGHRS, YFSETQ. The CDR3 spans 18 residues. V trimming: 3 bases; J trimming: 6 bases; junction bases outside the gene matches: 16. CDR3 amino acids: CASSWSLAGASQGNEQFF. The CDR3 DNA sequence: TGCGCCAGCAGCTGGTCCTTAGCGGGAGCTTCGCAGGGCAATGAGCAGTTCTTC.

J is TRBJ2-1 and V is TRBV27; a weak D match, TRBD2 (6 bases). CDR1 and CDR2 from the germline V gene are MNHEY and SMNVEV (reference sequence). The CDR3 has 16 amino acids. Trimming took off 8 bases at V and 1 base at J, with 18 bases between the two ends. DNA of the CDR3: TGTGCCAGCGGCGGGATAGACCGGTGGTCCTACAATGAGCAGTTCTTC. Encoded protein: CASGGIDRWSYNEQFF.

This chain connects TRBV4-3 to TRBJ1-2, with a possible D match to TRBD1 (5 bases). Per germline, CDR1 LGHNA and CDR2 YSLEER. This CDR3 has 14 amino acids. Between the trimmed V and J ends, which lost 1 base and 4 bases, there was a span of 10 bases. The CDR3 DNA reads as TGCGCCAGCAGCCAAGGGGGGGAGGGCTATGGCTACACCTTC. As protein: CASSQGGEGYGYTF.